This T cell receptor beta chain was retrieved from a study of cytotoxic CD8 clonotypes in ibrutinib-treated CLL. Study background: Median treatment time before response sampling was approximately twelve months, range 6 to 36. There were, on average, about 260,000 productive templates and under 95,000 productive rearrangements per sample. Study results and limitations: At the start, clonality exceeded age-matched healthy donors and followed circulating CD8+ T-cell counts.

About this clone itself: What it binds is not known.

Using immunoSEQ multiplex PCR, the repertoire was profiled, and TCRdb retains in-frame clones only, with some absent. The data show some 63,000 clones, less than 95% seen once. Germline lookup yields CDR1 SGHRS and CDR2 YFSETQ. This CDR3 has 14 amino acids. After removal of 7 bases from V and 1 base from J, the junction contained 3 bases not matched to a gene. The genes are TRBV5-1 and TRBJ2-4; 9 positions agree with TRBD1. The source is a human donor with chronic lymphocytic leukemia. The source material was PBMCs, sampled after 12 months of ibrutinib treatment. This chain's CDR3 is CASRDRGAKNIQYF. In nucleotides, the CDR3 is TGCGCCAGCCGAGACAGGGGGGCCAAAAACATTCAGTACTTC. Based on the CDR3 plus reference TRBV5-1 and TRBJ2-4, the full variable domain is KAGVTQTPRYLIKTRGQQVTLSCSPISGHRSVSWYQQTPGQGLQFLFEYFSETQRNKGNFPGRFSGRQFSNSRSEMNVSTLELGDSALYLCASRDRGAKNIQYFGAGTRLSVL.